The 2 T cell receptor beta chains below come from one sample, sequenced in a study of technical replicates of blood from a handful of donors. The table came from immunoSEQ multiplex PCR; TCRdb's copy has only in-frame clones and leaves some out. The sample records roughly 60,000 clones, approximately 86% being singletons. The sample comprised PBMCs. The receptor set was obtained from a human donor in good health. Some clones in this sample may be carry-over from other donors' samples.

The chain carries TRBV19 and TRBJ1-1; D possibly corresponds to TRBD1 (5 bases). Germline V CDR1 and CDR2: LNHDA, SQIVND (reference sequence). V was cut by 7 bases and J by 4 bases, with 16 bases left in between. The CDR3 has 14 amino acids. This CDR3 reads CASTPRGGGTEAFF. The CDR3 DNA reads TGTGCCAGTACTCCCCGGGGGGGTGGCACTGAAGCTTTCTTT.

The chain links TRBV19 to TRBJ2-7; 12 nucleotides match TRBD2. With V trimmed by 5 bases and J by 7 bases, 6 bases remained unmatched. The CDR3 has 14 amino acids. The germline V gene encodes CDR1 LNHDA and CDR2 SQIVND (reference sequence). CDR3 nucleotide sequence: TGTGCCAGTAGTCCCCGGACTAGCGGGATAGAGCAGTACTTC. Its translation is CASSPRTSGIEQYF.